Below are 24 T cell receptor beta chains sequenced from a single sample in a study of PD-L1 blockade in urothelial cancer. Stated time point: pretreatment peripheral blood. TCRdb's copy holds only in-frame clones and misses some; the assay was immunoSEQ multiplex PCR. Here the sample spans tens of thousands of clones, approximately 90% being singletons. The input for sequencing was PBMCs, taken around atezolizumab (anti-PD-L1) treatment. The receptor source for this set is an older woman with urothelial cancer.

The chain employs TRBV18 and TRBJ2-1; 11 nucleotides match TRBD2. There are 15 residues in the CDR3. Germline-derived CDR1 and CDR2 are KGHSH and LQKENI. V shed 6 bases, J shed 4 bases, and the junction held 5 bases outside the gene matches. This CDR3 is CASSRLAGTYNEQFF. CDR3 DNA sequence: TGTGCCAGCTCGAGACTAGCGGGGACATACAATGAGCAGTTCTTC.

The chain is built from TRBV19 and TRBJ2-3, with TRBD2 as a possible D gene (5 bases). From germline, CDR1 is LNHDA and CDR2 SQIVND (reference sequence). Between the trimmed V and J ends, which lost 6 bases and 5 bases, there was a span of 15 bases. The CDR3 contains 14 residues. The CDR3, as DNA: TGTGCCAGTAGCCTAGCATCCCGTGGAGATACGCAGTATTTT. Amino acids: CASSLASRGDTQYF.

The V and J genes are TRBV29-1 and TRBJ1-2; a possible D gene is TRBD1 (5 bases). The CDR3 has 12 amino acids. V lost 3 bases and J 4 bases, leaving 9 bases between the germline ends. Germline V gene lookup returns CDR1 SQVTM and CDR2 ANQGSEA. The CDR3 loop reads CSVEDQGYGYTF. CDR3 bases: TGCAGCGTTGAGGACCAGGGCTATGGCTACACCTTC.

The chain recombines TRBV7-9 with TRBJ2-7, with a possible D match to TRBD1 (7 bases). There are 17 residues in the CDR3. The ends were cut back, 5 bases at V and 0 bases at J, with 20 bases in the middle. Germline CDR1 SEHNR, CDR2 FQNEAQ (reference sequence). The CDR3 DNA is TGTGCCAGCAGCCCAGAGGCGGGACAGATGTTCTCCTACGAGCAGTACTTC. Protein: CASSPEAGQMFSYEQYF.

V is TRBV5-6 and J is TRBJ2-7, with TRBD1 matching 8 bases. V dropped 5 bases and J dropped 0; count of bases not matched to a gene: 10. The CDR3 contains 16 residues. Germline lookup yields CDR1 SGHDT and CDR2 YYEEEE. The CDR3 loop reads CASSPLDRGSSYEQYF. CDR3 nucleotide sequence: TGTGCCAGCAGTCCGTTAGACAGGGGATCCTCCTACGAGCAGTACTTC.

The chain has TRBV29-1 and TRBJ2-7; D is unresolved. The CDR3 sequence is 13 residues long. Trimming took off 5 bases at V and 3 bases at J, with 14 bases between the two ends. Germline V gene sequence: CDR1 SQVTM, CDR2 ANQGSEA. The CDR3 bases are TGCAGCGTTCTCGTTGACAAGATCTACGAGCAGTACTTC. Translating it yields CSVLVDKIYEQYF.

The J gene is TRBJ2-7, the V gene TRBV6-5, with 12 bases lining up with TRBD1. Trimming at V came to 6 bases and at J to 7 bases, leaving 10 bases not matched to a gene. Germline assignment: CDR1 MNHEY and CDR2 SVGAGI. This CDR3 has 15 residues. The CDR3 protein is CASSRAGTGGQEQYF. The CDR3 region has the DNA TGTGCCAGCAGCCGAGCCGGGACAGGGGGCCAGGAGCAGTACTTC.

The rearrangement links TRBV20-1 to TRBJ2-5; D unresolved. Trimming shortened V by 1 base and J by 5 bases, and 5 bases separated the two germline ends. This CDR3 spans 11 amino acids. Germline CDR1 reads DFQATT; CDR2 reads SNEGSKA (reference sequence). CDR3 region: CSARVVETQYF. CDR3 coding DNA: TGCAGTGCTAGAGTCGTGGAGACCCAGTACTTC.

The chain joins TRBV18 to TRBJ2-3, with D possibly TRBD2 on 5 matching bases. CDR3 size: 14 residues. Trimming pared 3 bases from V and 3 bases from J, leaving 10 bases between. Germline V gene sequence: CDR1 KGHSH, CDR2 LQKENI. This CDR3 is CASSPPTTTDTQYF. In DNA form, the CDR3 reads TGTGCCAGCTCACCTCCGACTACTACAGATACGCAGTATTTT.

V is TRBV11-2 and J is TRBJ2-2; 12 bases are shared with TRBD2. Germline CDR1 reads SGHAT; CDR2 reads FQNNGV. The J segment lost 4 bases and the V segment lost 4 bases, leaving 4 bases of the junction unmatched. CDR3 size: 16 residues. The CDR3 DNA reads as TGTGCCAGCAGCTCTAGCGGGGGGGCCGGCACCGGGGAGCTGTTTTTT. Encoded protein: CASSSSGGAGTGELFF.

V gene TRBV6-5 combines with J gene TRBJ2-7, with 14 positions matching TRBD2. The germline V gene has CDR1 MNHEY and CDR2 SVGAGI. Trimming took 6 bases from V and 6 from J; bases not matched to a gene: 7. The CDR3 runs to 15 residues. CDR3 in DNA: TGTGCCAGCAGACCCCCGGGACTAGCGGGAGCCGAGCAGTACTTC. Amino acid sequence: CASRPPGLAGAEQYF.

On this clone itself: One junction end disagrees with the germline gene, perhaps due to a read error. The chain is built from TRBV7-7 and TRBJ2-7; 10 positions match TRBD1. CDR3 length: 16 amino acids. Germline V gives CDR1 SSHAT, CDR2 FNYEAQ (reference sequence). The CDR3 loop reads CASSLVRDRGSHEQYF. As DNA, the CDR3 is TGTGCCAGCAGCTTAGTACGGGACAGGGGCTCCCACGAGCAGTACTTC.

This chain connects TRBV13 to TRBJ2-7; maybe TRBD2 (8 bases). The CDR3 extends over 15 amino acids. In germline, CDR1 is PRHDT, CDR2 FYEKMQ (reference sequence). Trimming cost V 0 bases and J 5 bases, with 14 bases left between them. The DNA for the CDR3 is TGTGCCAGCAGCTTAGGGGGACTAGGGGGCGACGAGCAGTACTTC. Residues: CASSLGGLGGDEQYF.

This chain uses TRBV9 with TRBJ1-6; a possible D gene is TRBD1 (5 bases). This CDR3 spans 18 amino acids. From germline, CDR1 is SGDLS and CDR2 YYNGEE. The V end lost 4 bases, the J end lost 8 bases, and 25 bases lay between the germline ends. The CDR3 DNA reads as TGTGCCAGCAGCCCTATCCCGGGGGACCGGACATTCGATTCACCCCTCCACTTT. Encoded protein: CASSPIPGDRTFDSPLHF.

This rearrangement joins TRBV7-8 to TRBJ2-1; D ambiguous. Looked up from germline, CDR1 is SGHVS and CDR2 is FQNEAQ. The CDR3 covers 11 residues. V lost 6 bases, J lost 8 bases, and 8 bases lay in between. Here the CDR3 reads CASSRQDEQFF. The CDR3 DNA sequence: TGTGCCAGCAGTCGTCAGGATGAGCAGTTCTTC.

The chain recombines TRBV5-6 with TRBJ2-5; D is undetermined. The germline V gene encodes CDR1 SGHDT and CDR2 YYEEEE. The CDR3 is 12 amino acids. The V gene lost 1 base and the J gene lost 5 bases, with 6 bases spanning the gap. The CDR3 reads CASSLYEETQYF. CDR3 nucleotides: TGTGCCAGCAGCTTGTACGAGGAGACCCAGTACTTC.

This chain links TRBV6-6 with TRBJ1-2, with a possible D match to TRBD1 (5 bases). The CDR3 is 12 residues long. Between the trimmed V and J ends, which lost 2 bases and 7 bases, there was a span of 8 bases. Looked up from germline, CDR1 is MNHNY and CDR2 is SVGAGI (reference sequence). CDR3 in DNA: TGTGCCAGCAGTTACGGCAGGGCTGGCTACACCTTC. Its protein product is CASSYGRAGYTF.

The genes are TRBV5-6 and TRBJ1-3; D perhaps matches TRBD1 (5 bases). This CDR3 has 15 residues. Per the germline V gene, CDR1 is SGHDT and CDR2 is YYEEEE. V lost 4 bases and J 0 bases, leaving 11 bases between the germline ends. The CDR3 loop reads CASSLGPSSGNTIYF. Written as DNA, the CDR3 is TGTGCCAGCAGCCTGGGGCCCAGCTCTGGAAACACCATATATTTT.

This chain joins TRBV7-2 and TRBJ2-7; perhaps TRBD1 as D (5 bases). The CDR3 sequence is 13 residues long. Trimming shortened V by 2 bases and J by 7 bases, and 12 bases separated the two germline ends. CDR1 SGHTA and CDR2 FQGNSA come from the germline V gene. CDR3 amino acids: CASSLQGLGEQYF. The CDR3 nucleotides are TGTGCCAGCAGCTTACAGGGTTTGGGTGAGCAGTACTTC.

The chain links TRBV28 to TRBJ2-1; 9 nucleotides line up with TRBD2. This CDR3 has 15 residues. The germline CDR1 and CDR2 sequences are MDHEN and SYDVKM. V shed 5 bases and J 5 bases; nucleotides not matched to a gene: 7. The CDR3: CASSIGTSTDNEQFF. The CDR3 DNA reads TGTGCCAGCAGTATCGGGACTAGCACCGACAATGAGCAGTTCTTC. The variable domain in full, with the rest retrieved from reference TRBV28 and TRBJ2-1, is DVKVTQSSRYLVKRTGEKVFLECVQDMDHENMFWYRQDPGLGLRLIYFSYDVKMKEKGDIPEGYSVSREKKERFSLILESASTNQTSMYLCASSIGTSTDNEQFFGPGTRLTVL.

The J gene is TRBJ2-5, the V gene TRBV28, with TRBD2 identical over 7 bases. V lost 6 bases to trimming and J lost 1 base; unmatched junction nucleotides: 5. The CDR3 covers 14 residues. Per the germline V gene, CDR1 is MDHEN and CDR2 is SYDVKM. CDR3 nucleotides: TGTGCCAGCAGCCAAAGCGGGGTCCAAGAGACCCAGTACTTC. Encoded protein: CASSQSGVQETQYF. Together with reference TRBV28 and TRBJ2-5, the CDR3 gives the full variable domain: DVKVTQSSRYLVKRTGEKVFLECVQDMDHENMFWYRQDPGLGLRLIYFSYDVKMKEKGDIPEGYSVSREKKERFSLILESASTNQTSMYLCASSQSGVQETQYFGPGTRLLVL.

This rearrangement joins TRBV2 to TRBJ2-7, with 10 bases aligning to TRBD1. The V gene's germline CDR1 is SNHLY and CDR2 FYNNEI. This CDR3 has 16 residues. The J segment lost 3 bases and the V segment lost 4 bases, leaving 9 bases of the junction unmatched. The CDR3 loop reads CASSGMGQGSLYEQYF. In DNA form, the CDR3 reads TGTGCCAGCAGTGGGATGGGACAGGGGAGCCTCTACGAGCAGTACTTC.

The rearrangement links TRBV19 to TRBJ1-5, with 7 bases matching TRBD1. Germline loops: CDR1 LNHDA, CDR2 SQIVND (reference sequence). V lost 2 bases, J lost 0 bases, and 1 base stayed unmatched. The CDR3 contains 15 residues. CDR3 sequence reads: CASSIWDSSNQPQHF. CDR3 nucleotide sequence: TGTGCCAGTAGTATATGGGACAGTAGCAATCAGCCCCAGCATTTT.

This sequence joins TRBV7-6 and TRBJ2-2, with a possible D match to TRBD1 (6 bases). CDR1 and CDR2 from the germline V gene are SGHVS and FNYEAQ. The CDR3 extends over 16 amino acids. The V end lost 5 bases, the J end lost 8 bases, and 21 bases lay between the germline ends. The CDR3 is CASSHILDRTRGELFF. The CDR3 nucleotides read TGTGCCAGCAGCCACATTCTCGACAGGACTCGAGGGGAGCTGTTTTTT.